At least ten counts were recorded for the clone carrying this TCR beta chain. This CDR3 comprises 13 residues. CDR1 is SGHTA, CDR2 FQGNSA, per germline. Trimming pared 5 bases from V and 3 bases from J, leaving 10 bases between. The data were obtained in a study of T-cell reconstitution after alpha-beta-depleted transplantation in children. Molecular barcoding with unique molecular identifiers was used for the TCRbeta library. TCRdb itself ran the PCR reads through MiXCR, one entry per CDR3 protein. The sample has 230,000 or so distinct CDR3 sequences, 9.7% seen once. The receptor comes from a human donor who donated a stem cell graft to a child with SCID. The chain carries TRBV7-2 and TRBJ2-5; D is undetermined. Sequenced here: PBMCs from the stem cell graft donor, sampled from the stem cell graft. The CDR3 DNA is TGTGCCAGCAGCGGCATGGGGAAAGAGACCCAGTACTTC. This gives the protein CASSGMGKETQYF.